One sample yielded the 30 T cell receptor beta chains listed below, sequenced in a study of a mutant IDH1 vaccine in newly diagnosed glioma. Specified time point: week 11, during vaccination. A single vaccine dose contained 300 ug of mutant IDH1 20-mer peptide, and topical imiquimod was used with it. Which antigens these TCRs recognize remains unknown. Only in-frame clones appear in the TCRdb table, and some are missing; sequencing was by immunoSEQ multiplex PCR. The repertoire holds around 130,000 clones, around four fifths seen once, with under 7% in the top ten. Sample: PBMCs, taken from a glioma patient whose treatment included an IDH1 peptide vaccine. Receptors were obtained from a man aged 35 to 55 with glioma.

This clone was observed a few times. The chain uses TRBV4-3 and TRBJ1-1, with D uncertain. Deletions cut 1 base from V and 4 bases from J, with 16 bases between. The CDR3 consists of 16 residues. Germline V gene data show CDR1 as LGHNA and CDR2 as YSLEER. This chain's CDR3 is CASSQASYPGSTEAFF. Here the CDR3 DNA reads TGCGCCAGCAGCCAAGCCTCTTATCCGGGGAGCACTGAAGCTTTCTTT.

This chain connects TRBV7-7 to TRBJ2-1, with 13 bases fitting TRBD2. The CDR3 runs 16 residues. Germline loops: CDR1 SSHAT, CDR2 FNYEAQ (reference sequence). The DNA of the CDR3 is TGTGCTAGCTCGATTGGGGGACTAGCGGGAAACAATGAGCAGTTCTTC. Amino acids: CASSIGGLAGNNEQFF. Looking up the rest from reference TRBV7-7 and TRBJ2-1 gives the full variable domain: GAGVSQSPRYKVTKRGQDVTLRCDPISSHATLYWYQQALGQGPEFLTYFNYEAQPDKSGLPSDRFSAERPEGSISTLTIQRTEQRDSAMYRCASSIGGLAGNNEQFFGPGTRLTVL.

This clone was seen once. This chain joins TRBV5-6 and TRBJ2-1; 12 positions agree with TRBD2. The junction had 13 bases not matched to a gene; V was cut back by 4 bases and J by 8 bases. Germline values: CDR1 SGHDT, CDR2 YYEEEE. The CDR3 has 17 residues. CDR3 in amino acids: CASSGSSGGAVGDEQFF. CDR3 in DNA: TGTGCCAGCAGCGGATCTAGCGGGGGGGCCGTCGGAGATGAGCAGTTCTTC.

V gene TRBV2 combines with J gene TRBJ2-7, with 10 bases aligning to TRBD2. Trimming at V came to 4 bases and at J to 2 bases, leaving 5 bases not matched to a gene. This CDR3 is 15 amino acids long. Germline loops: CDR1 SNHLY, CDR2 FYNNEI. For the CDR3, the DNA is TGTGCCAGCAGTGCCTTACTAGCGGGAACCTACGAGCAGTACTTC. Translating gives CASSALLAGTYEQYF.

The rearrangement joins TRBV5-5 to TRBJ2-7; D remains unclear. From germline, CDR1 is SGHKS and CDR2 YYEKEE (reference sequence). The CDR3 extends over 17 amino acids. V was clipped by 3 bases and J by 4 bases, with 23 bases between them. Here the CDR3 reads CASSSFVVRIALYEQYF. CDR3 in DNA: TGTGCCAGCAGCTCATTCGTTGTCCGGATTGCCCTTTACGAGCAGTACTTC.

This chain uses TRBV7-9 with TRBJ1-4; 7 bases agree with TRBD1. V trimming: 0 bases; J trimming: 1 base; junction bases outside the gene matches: 2. This CDR3 is built from 16 residues. Germline loops: CDR1 SEHNR, CDR2 FQNEAQ (reference sequence). The CDR3 DNA reads as TGTGCCAGCAGCTTAGCCACAGGGGTAACTAATGAAAAACTGTTTTTT. Its translation: CASSLATGVTNEKLFF. Using reference TRBV7-9 and TRBJ1-4 for the parts outside the CDR3, the full variable domain is DTGVSQNPRHKITKRGQNVTFRCDPISEHNRLYWYRQTLGQGPEFLTYFQNEAQLEKSRLLSDRFSAERPKGSFSTLEIQRTEQGDSAMYLCASSLATGVTNEKLFFGSGTQLSVL.

This chain links TRBV7-2 with TRBJ1-5; D remains unclear. Looked up from germline, CDR1 is SGHTA and CDR2 is FQGNSA. The CDR3 is made up of 14 amino acids. Trimming stripped 3 bases from V and 1 base from J, with 7 bases between. The CDR3: CASSFLVSNQPQHF. The CDR3 region has the DNA TGTGCCAGCAGCTTTCTAGTAAGCAATCAGCCCCAGCATTTT.

The chain links TRBV5-5 to TRBJ1-1; perhaps TRBD1 as D (6 bases). Deletions cut 5 bases from V and 0 bases from J, with 14 bases between. Germline CDR1 is SGHKS and CDR2 is YYEKEE (reference sequence). This CDR3 contains 15 residues. The CDR3 loop is CASSTTTGMNTEAFF. In DNA form, the CDR3 reads TGTGCCAGCAGTACTACTACAGGGATGAACACTGAAGCTTTCTTT.

This chain uses TRBV7-2 with TRBJ2-1; 10 nucleotides agree with TRBD2. The length of the CDR3 is 15 residues. V was clipped by 4 bases and J by 7 bases; unmatched bases: 7. Germline V lookup: CDR1 SGHTA, CDR2 FQGNSA. For the CDR3, the DNA is TGTGCCAGCAGCTGGGGACTAGCGAGTACTAATGAGCAGTTCTTC. Translating it yields CASSWGLASTNEQFF.

The rearrangement joins TRBV7-6 to TRBJ2-7, with 7 bases identical to TRBD2. Germline-derived CDR1 and CDR2 are SGHVS and FNYEAQ. V gave up 5 bases and J gave up 3 bases; unmatched junction bases: 7. The length of the CDR3 is 14 residues. CDR3 sequence reads: CASSPSGVLYEQYF. The DNA for the CDR3 is TGTGCCAGCAGCCCCAGCGGGGTACTCTACGAGCAGTACTTC.

The chain carries TRBV9 and TRBJ2-7; 7 positions agree with TRBD1. The CDR3 consists of 12 residues. CDR1 and CDR2 (germline): SGDLS, YYNGEE. Trimming took 3 bases from V and 6 from J; bases not matched to a gene: 3. CDR3 DNA sequence: TGTGCCAGCAGCGACAGGGACAGCGAGCAGTACTTC. Amino acid sequence: CASSDRDSEQYF.

The V gene is TRBV5-1, the J gene TRBJ2-7, with D perhaps being TRBD1 or TRBD2 (5 bases each). Trimming took off 5 bases at V and 5 bases at J, with 17 bases between the two ends. Germline-derived CDR1 and CDR2 are SGHRS and YFSETQ. This CDR3 has 14 amino acids. CDR3 in DNA: TGCGCCAGCAGGCCGGAGCGGCAGGGTAACGAGCAGTACTTC. Encoded protein: CASRPERQGNEQYF.

This chain uses TRBV30 with TRBJ2-7; D is uncertain. The CDR3 extends over 11 amino acids. Per the germline V gene, CDR1 is GTSNPN and CDR2 is SVGIG (reference sequence). Trimming pared 4 bases from V and 0 bases from J, leaving 4 bases between. Written as DNA, the CDR3 is TGTGCCTGGATGGGCTCCTACGAGCAGTACTTC. Protein sequence: CAWMGSYEQYF.

This chain joins TRBV28 and TRBJ2-4, with 9 bases lining up with TRBD1. The length of the CDR3 is 14 residues. CDR1 and CDR2 (germline): MDHEN, SYDVKM. J gave up 9 bases and V 6 bases, and 9 bases lay outside the gene matches. CDR3: CASSQQGTGSIQYF. The CDR3 nucleotides are TGTGCCAGCAGCCAACAGGGGACAGGGAGCATTCAGTACTTC.

This clone was seen only once. V and J are TRBV21-1 and TRBJ2-3; the table's TRBD1 call for D was not verified on the DNA. TRBV21-1 is a documented pseudogene. This CDR3 is 17 amino acids long. This chain's CDR3 is CASSARYSAGRTDTQYF. Here the CDR3 DNA reads TGTGCCAGCAGCGCCCGTTATTCGGCAGGGCGCACAGATACGCAGTATTTT.

This clone has just one count. The V and J genes are TRBV4-3 and TRBJ2-1, with a tentative D call TRBD1 (6 bases). The germline V gene encodes CDR1 LGHNA and CDR2 YSLEER. Trimming pared 0 bases from V and 5 bases from J, leaving 23 bases between. This CDR3 spans 19 amino acids. The CDR3 loop reads CASSQDTYLMSQGNNEQFF. CDR3 sequence (DNA): TGCGCCAGCAGCCAAGATACCTATTTAATGTCACAGGGAAACAATGAGCAGTTCTTC.

J is TRBJ2-3 and V is TRBV6-4; TRBD2 is a possible D gene (7 bases). Trimming shortened V by 0 bases and J by 5 bases, and 12 bases separated the two germline ends. The length of the CDR3 is 15 residues. Germline CDR1 and CDR2: MRHNA and SNTAGT. CDR3 bases: TGTGCCAGCAGTGACTCCAACGGGGGGCAAGATACGCAGTATTTT. Protein product: CASSDSNGGQDTQYF.

The chain couples TRBV29-1 to TRBJ1-2; D ambiguous. Trimming took 6 bases from V and 5 from J, leaving 19 bases between them. The CDR3 runs 14 residues. The germline V gene encodes CDR1 SQVTM and CDR2 ANQGSEA. The DNA for the CDR3 is TGCAGCGTCGGTGGACGGCTTAGTCAGTATGGCTACACCTTC. It specifies CSVGGRLSQYGYTF.

The chain has TRBV29-1 and TRBJ2-7, with 8 bases matching TRBD1. With V trimmed by 4 bases and J by 4 bases, 6 bases remained unmatched. The V gene's germline CDR1 is SQVTM and CDR2 ANQGSEA. This CDR3 is 13 amino acids long. The CDR3 bases are TGCAGCGTTGTTTGGACAGGGACTTACGAGCAGTACTTC. Amino acids: CSVVWTGTYEQYF.

CDR3 nucleotides: TGTGCCAGCATGCCCGGGAGGTGGGCTGAAGCTTTCTTT. It encodes CASMPGRWAEAFF. The chain joins TRBV6-5 to TRBJ1-1; D uncertain. The CDR3 is 13 residues long. Germline CDR1 MNHEY, CDR2 SVGAGI. V was shortened by 7 bases and J by 6 bases, with 15 bases between the two germline ends.

The rearrangement uses TRBV5-6 and TRBJ1-2, with 10 positions matching TRBD1. J lost 6 bases, V lost 6 bases, and 14 bases had no gene match. Germline CDR1 and CDR2: SGHDT and YYEEEE. CDR3 length: 16 amino acids. DNA for the CDR3: TGTGCCAGCACCCCGGGGGACAGGGGTCTTTCAAATGGCTACACCTTC. Translating gives CASTPGDRGLSNGYTF.

The gene calls are TRBV9 and TRBJ2-7, with D maybe TRBD2 (5 bases). CDR1 and CDR2 from the germline V gene are SGDLS and YYNGEE. V was pared by 3 bases and J by 5 bases, with 21 bases between. CDR3 length: 16 amino acids. CDR3: CASSASSSAVRNEQYF. The CDR3 DNA follows: TGTGCCAGCAGCGCTTCTAGCTCCGCCGTCCGGAACGAGCAGTACTTC. The complete variable domain, with remaining parts taken from reference TRBV9 and TRBJ2-7, reads DSGVTQTPKHLITATGQRVTLRCSPRSGDLSVYWYQQSLDQGLQFLIQYYNGEERAKGNILERFSAQQFPDLHSELNLSSLELGDSALYFCASSASSSAVRNEQYFGPGTRLTVT.

This rearrangement joins TRBV7-3 to TRBJ2-3; D ambiguous. This CDR3 has 14 residues. V lost 1 base and J lost 1, with 6 bases in between. Germline CDR1 SGHTA, CDR2 FQGTGA. The CDR3 DNA sequence: TGTGCCAGCAGCTTAATGGCCGGCACAGATACGCAGTATTTT. It translates to CASSLMAGTDTQYF.

This clone was detected only once. The chain combines TRBV7-6 with TRBJ1-4, with 9 bases matching TRBD1. The junction had 7 bases not matched to a gene; V was cut back by 5 bases and J by 3 bases. The CDR3 is made up of 16 amino acids. Germline V gene lookup returns CDR1 SGHVS and CDR2 FNYEAQ. CDR3 DNA sequence: TGTGCCAGCAGCCCGATGGACAGGGGTGCTAATGAAAAACTGTTTTTT. It codes for CASSPMDRGANEKLFF.

The chain joins TRBV28 to TRBJ1-2; 7 nucleotides align to TRBD1. In germline, CDR1 is MDHEN, CDR2 SYDVKM. The CDR3 is 13 residues long. Trimming removed 3 bases from V and 8 bases from J; junction bases left unmatched: 6. The CDR3 DNA follows: TGTGCCAGCAGTTTCTCGGACAGGTTGGGCTACACCTTC. Protein product: CASSFSDRLGYTF.

This clone was counted many times. The chain joins TRBV6-4 to TRBJ1-2; D gene ambiguous. V was shortened by 2 bases and J by 4 bases, with 11 bases between the two germline ends. Looked up from germline, CDR1 is MRHNA and CDR2 is SNTAGT. This CDR3 region has 14 residues. CDR3 nucleotides: TGTGCCAGCAGTGACACCGGACGGCCCTATGGCTACACCTTC. It codes for CASSDTGRPYGYTF.

This clone has a count of ten or more. V and J are TRBV6-1 and TRBJ2-1, with 10 positions matching TRBD1. V shed 8 bases, J shed 8 bases, and the junction held 6 bases outside the gene matches. Per the germline V gene, CDR1 is MNHNS and CDR2 is SASEGT. This CDR3 has 13 residues. In DNA, the CDR3 is TGTGCCAGCTCCCGGGACAGGGGCGATGAGCAGTTCTTC. Protein: CASSRDRGDEQFF.

The chain links TRBV11-2 to TRBJ2-7, with a possible D match to TRBD2 (6 bases). CDR1 SGHAT and CDR2 FQNNGV come from the germline V gene. Trimming removed 2 bases at V and 3 bases at J, with 20 bases between. The CDR3 has 17 amino acids. CDR3: CASSLSGSRVGGYEQYF. The CDR3 coding sequence is TGTGCCAGCAGCTTATCTGGCAGTCGGGTGGGAGGCTACGAGCAGTACTTC. The full variable domain, its missing parts supplied by reference TRBV11-2 and TRBJ2-7, is EAGVAQSPRYKIIEKRQSVAFWCNPISGHATLYWYQQILGQGPKLLIQFQNNGVVDDSQLPKDRFSAERLKGVDSTLKIQPAKLEDSAVYLCASSLSGSRVGGYEQYFGPGTRLTVT.

This clone occurred a few times. The CDR3 protein is CASSLDRNQPQHF. CDR3 DNA sequence: TGCGCCAGCAGCCTGGACAGGAATCAGCCCCAGCATTTT. The chain carries TRBV5-1 and TRBJ1-5; 7 nucleotides match TRBD1. The germline V gene encodes CDR1 SGHRS and CDR2 YFSETQ. The ends lost 4 bases at V and 4 bases at J; junction bases unmatched: 2. The CDR3 runs 13 residues.

The V gene is TRBV15, the J gene TRBJ1-5; tentative D call: TRBD1 (5 bases). The V gene's germline CDR1 is LNHNV and CDR2 YYDKDF (reference sequence). The V gene lost 4 bases and the J gene lost 9 bases, with 10 bases spanning the gap. This CDR3 spans 12 amino acids. The CDR3 is CATSIPQGPQHF. The CDR3 DNA is TGTGCCACCAGCATACCCCAGGGGCCCCAGCATTTT.